The next 24 T cell receptor beta chains were all read from a single sample in a study of blood T cell repertoires in COVID-19. Profiling relied on immunoSEQ multiplex PCR, and the TCRdb table lists in-frame clones only, not all of them. The sample shows hundreds of thousands of clones, about 85% of them seen only once. Sequencing was performed on peripheral blood. Receptors were obtained from a man younger than 35 with active or convalescent COVID-19.

J is TRBJ2-7 and V is TRBV7-8; a weak D match, TRBD1 (7 bases). V dropped 4 bases and J dropped 6 bases, with 25 bases sitting between them. The CDR3 has 17 amino acids. CDR1 is SGHVS and CDR2 is FQNEAQ in the germline V gene. DNA for the CDR3: TGTGCCAGCAGCTCAACCGGCAGTTTGGACAGGAGGGGCGAGCAGTACTTC. Its protein is CASSSTGSLDRRGEQYF.

The chain joins TRBV4-2 to TRBJ2-1; 13 nucleotides line up with TRBD2. The trim removed 7 bases at V and 9 bases at J, leaving 12 bases unmatched. Germline CDR1 reads LGHNA; CDR2 reads YNFKEQ. The CDR3 totals 16 residues. The CDR3 region is CASNEMTSGRRSEQFF. As DNA, the CDR3 is TGTGCCAGCAACGAAATGACTAGCGGGAGGAGAAGTGAGCAGTTCTTC.

In this sample, this clone turned up once. The V gene is TRBV24-1, the J gene TRBJ2-3; TRBD2 agrees at 10 bases. CDR3 length: 15 amino acids. The junction had 4 bases not matched to a gene; V was cut back by 4 bases and J by 4 bases. Germline-derived CDR1 and CDR2 are KGHDR and SFDVKD. The CDR3 sequence: CATSDPGLAADTQYF. CDR3 sequence (DNA): TGTGCCACCAGTGACCCTGGACTAGCGGCAGATACGCAGTATTTT.

CDR3 bases: TGTGCCAGCAGTGATGAGGCTGCCAATGAGCAGTTCTTC. Translating gives CASSDEAANEQFF. This chain connects TRBV2 to TRBJ2-1; D unclear. Germline V gives CDR1 SNHLY, CDR2 FYNNEI. V was cut by 3 bases and J by 6 bases, with 9 bases left in between. This CDR3 has 13 amino acids.

The rearrangement links TRBV4-3 to TRBJ2-2; D unclear. V lost 0 bases and J lost 0, with 5 bases in between. Per the germline V gene, CDR1 is LGHNA and CDR2 is YSLEER. This CDR3 has 15 residues. DNA of the CDR3: TGCGCCAGCAGCCAAGATATAACGAACACCGGGGAGCTGTTTTTT. Protein product: CASSQDITNTGELFF.

This chain connects TRBV4-2 to TRBJ1-1; TRBD1 might be the D (5 bases). V was shortened by 1 base and J by 7 bases, with 16 bases between the two germline ends. The CDR3 has 15 amino acids. Germline V gives CDR1 LGHNA, CDR2 YNFKEQ. CDR3 nucleotide sequence: TGTGCCAGCAGCCAAGGGTCCCCGGGGGTGGTTGAAGCTTTCTTT. Amino acids: CASSQGSPGVVEAFF.

This clone was detected once. The genes are TRBV9 and TRBJ2-2, with 7 bases lining up with TRBD2. Per the germline V gene, CDR1 is SGDLS and CDR2 is YYNGEE. V trimming: 5 bases; J trimming: 1 base; junction bases outside the gene matches: 5. There are 15 residues in the CDR3. CDR3 in DNA: TGTGCCAGCAGTACCAGGGAGGGGAACACCGGGGAGCTGTTTTTT. Its protein is CASSTREGNTGELFF.

This clone occurred once. The chain has TRBV7-2 and TRBJ1-6; D is perhaps TRBD1 (6 bases). Trimming took off 1 base at V and 6 bases at J, with 13 bases between the two ends. CDR1 is SGHTA, CDR2 FQGNSA, per germline. CDR3 length: 16 residues. The CDR3 sequence is CASSLGVGGTNSPLHF. The CDR3 DNA reads as TGTGCCAGCAGCTTAGGTGTAGGGGGTACTAATTCACCCCTCCACTTT.

Turning to this clone: Other DNA sequences within the sample encode an identical CDR3. The CDR3 is CASSVGGLNEKLFF. The CDR3 DNA reads as TGTGCCAGCAGTGTCGGGGGGCTTAATGAAAAACTGTTTTTT. This chain joins TRBV25-1 and TRBJ1-4; maybe TRBD1 (6 bases). V lost 4 bases and J lost 4, with 10 bases in between. The CDR3 spans 14 residues. Per the germline V gene, CDR1 is MGHDK and CDR2 is SYGVNS.

This chain uses TRBV28 with TRBJ1-2; 8 bases align to TRBD1. With V trimmed by 6 bases and J by 8 bases, 11 bases remained unmatched. From germline, CDR1 is MDHEN and CDR2 SYDVKM. The CDR3 totals 14 residues. CDR3 bases: TGTGCCAGCAGACGCGGACAGGGAACGAGGGGCTACACCTTC. Translation gives CASRRGQGTRGYTF.

V is TRBV4-3 and J is TRBJ2-7; 8 nucleotides match TRBD2. V dropped 0 bases and J dropped 0; count of bases not matched to a gene: 10. The CDR3 is 18 amino acids. From germline, CDR1 is LGHNA and CDR2 YSLEER. The DNA of the CDR3 is TGCGCCAGCAGCCAAGAAACGTCCGGGACTAGTTCCTCCTACGAGCAGTACTTC. Its translation is CASSQETSGTSSSYEQYF.

In the case of this clone: One end of the junction does not line up with germline, which may come from a read error. The chain combines TRBV29-1 with TRBJ2-7; D unresolved. In germline, CDR1 is SQVTM, CDR2 ANQGSEA. The CDR3 is 11 residues long. In nucleotides, the CDR3 is TGCAGCGTTAAAGACTCGGACGAGCAGTACTTC. This translates into CSVKDSDEQYF.

The genes are TRBV4-3 and TRBJ2-2, with a possible D match to TRBD2 (6 bases). V was shortened by 0 bases and J by 0 bases, with 8 bases between the two germline ends. From germline, CDR1 is LGHNA and CDR2 YSLEER. This CDR3 region has 16 residues. The CDR3 coding sequence is TGCGCCAGCAGCCAAGATACGGGGGCGAACACCGGGGAGCTGTTTTTT. As protein: CASSQDTGANTGELFF.

A single count supports this clone. The chain links TRBV9 to TRBJ1-3; D is possibly TRBD1 (6 bases). Trimming took off 0 bases at V and 2 bases at J, with 15 bases between the two ends. The CDR3 length is 17 residues. The germline gives CDR1 SGDLS, CDR2 YYNGEE. In DNA, the CDR3 is TGTGCCAGCAGCGTAGCTACTGCAGGGGCTCCTGGAAACACCATATATTTT. Its protein product is CASSVATAGAPGNTIYF.

V is TRBV7-9 and J is TRBJ1-1, with unresolved D. There are 15 residues in the CDR3. With 0 bases removed from V and 9 bases from J, the gap between germline ends came to 17 bases. Germline V gene data show CDR1 as SEHNR and CDR2 as FQNEAQ (reference sequence). The CDR3 coding sequence is TGTGCCAGCAGCTTAGCGACCGGGTTGGGTAATAAAGCTTTCTTT. Translated, it gives CASSLATGLGNKAFF.

The J gene is TRBJ2-3, the V gene TRBV9, with D uncertain. Per the germline V gene, CDR1 is SGDLS and CDR2 is YYNGEE. This CDR3 has 15 residues. The V and J ends lost 0 bases and 1 base respectively, with 9 bases between them. The CDR3 sequence: CASSVDILGTDTQYF. The CDR3 DNA is TGTGCCAGCAGCGTAGATATCCTTGGCACAGATACGCAGTATTTT. Together with reference TRBV9 and TRBJ2-3, the CDR3 gives the full variable domain: DSGVTQTPKHLITATGQRVTLRCSPRSGDLSVYWYQQSLDQGLQFLIQYYNGEERAKGNILERFSAQQFPDLHSELNLSSLELGDSALYFCASSVDILGTDTQYFGPGTRLTVL.

In its sample, this clone was seen a few times. The chain is built from TRBV9 and TRBJ2-7; D is perhaps TRBD1 (5 bases). The V end was cut by 0 bases, the J end by 3 bases, with 10 bases between. Germline assignment: CDR1 SGDLS and CDR2 YYNGEE. The CDR3 extends over 14 amino acids. In DNA form, the CDR3 reads TGTGCCAGCAGCGTAGCAGGACAAAACTACGAGCAGTACTTC. As protein: CASSVAGQNYEQYF.

The rearrangement joins TRBV28 to TRBJ1-6; D is undetermined. The length of the CDR3 is 13 residues. The germline V gene encodes CDR1 MDHEN and CDR2 SYDVKM. V gave up 7 bases and J gave up 7 bases, with 11 bases separating them. The CDR3 DNA sequence: TGTGCCAGCACCCTGGCGAGGAATTCACCCCTCCACTTT. Translation: CASTLARNSPLHF.

This clone was detected only once. The V gene is TRBV30, the J gene TRBJ2-1; 11 bases are shared with TRBD2. Germline lookup yields CDR1 GTSNPN and CDR2 SVGIG (reference sequence). CDR3 length equals 16 residues. With V trimmed by 3 bases and J by 4 bases, 8 bases remained unmatched. This chain's CDR3 is CAWRGLADYKYNEQFF. CDR3 nucleotides: TGTGCCTGGAGGGGACTAGCGGATTACAAATACAATGAGCAGTTCTTC.

Only a few counts were recorded for this clone. The chain has TRBV6-5 and TRBJ1-2; no clear D. Germline assignment: CDR1 MNHEY and CDR2 SVGAGI. The V and J ends lost 8 bases and 7 bases respectively, with 11 bases between them. The CDR3 is 11 residues long. CDR3 in amino acids: CASGPHAGYTF. In DNA form, the CDR3 reads TGTGCCAGCGGGCCTCACGCTGGCTACACCTTC.

CDR3 amino acids: CATSVAGVTDTQYF. CDR3 coding DNA: TGTGCCACCAGTGTTGCGGGAGTGACAGATACGCAGTATTTT. The J gene is TRBJ2-3, the V gene TRBV24-1; TRBD2 matches at 7 bases. CDR1 is KGHDR, CDR2 SFDVKD, per germline. The CDR3 has 14 residues. After removal of 5 bases from V and 3 bases from J, the junction contained 4 bases not matched to a gene.

This CDR3 is CASKSQEHGYTF. The CDR3, as DNA: TGTGCCAGCAAAAGTCAGGAACATGGCTACACCTTC. The chain combines TRBV2 with TRBJ1-2; no clear D gene. Deletions cut 7 bases from V and 6 bases from J, with 12 bases between. The V gene's germline CDR1 is SNHLY and CDR2 FYNNEI. The CDR3 is 12 amino acids.

The gene calls are TRBV3-1 (or the pseudogene TRBV3-2) and TRBJ2-7; 15 nucleotides match TRBD2. V trimming: 4 bases; J trimming: 4 bases; junction bases outside the gene matches: 2. The CDR3 loop spans 15 amino acids. Looked up from germline, CDR1 is LGHDT and CDR2 is YNNKEL (reference sequence). CDR3 DNA: TGTGCCAGCAGCCCAGGACTAGCGGGAGGGTACGAGCAGTACTTC. Amino acid sequence: CASSPGLAGGYEQYF.

V gene TRBV7-2 combines with J gene TRBJ1-1; TRBD1 is a possible D gene (5 bases). Between the trimmed V and J ends, which lost 1 base and 3 bases, there was a span of 15 bases. This CDR3 spans 16 amino acids. Germline lookup yields CDR1 SGHTA and CDR2 FQGNSA. The CDR3 protein is CASSLGARTRYTEAFF. DNA for the CDR3: TGTGCCAGCAGCTTAGGCGCCAGGACACGATACACTGAAGCTTTCTTT.